The next 30 T cell receptor beta chains were all read from a single sample in a study of cytomegalovirus exposure and HLA in healthy donors. Vbeta (60) and Jbeta (13) primers were used in the PCR. TCRdb's copy holds only in-frame clones and misses some; the assay was immunoSEQ multiplex PCR. The sample lists approximately 160,000 clones, 70% to 85% occurring once. The sample was PBMCs. These receptors came from a woman aged 30 to 39 in good health and CMV-seronegative.

This clone was seen a single time. This chain uses TRBV9 with TRBJ1-5, with D tentatively TRBD1 (5 bases). CDR1 and CDR2 from the germline V gene are SGDLS and YYNGEE. Deletions cut 2 bases from V and 7 bases from J, with 25 bases between. CDR3 length: 18 residues. The CDR3 DNA reads TGTGCCAGCAGCGTTTGGCCCCCGACAGCGGGATTGCGACAGCCCCAGCATTTT. It encodes CASSVWPPTAGLRQPQHF.

The chain carries TRBV29-1 and TRBJ1-1; D might be TRBD1 (5 bases). Trimming removed 6 bases at V and 11 bases at J, with 16 bases between. CDR3 length: 11 amino acids. Germline V gene sequence: CDR1 SQVTM, CDR2 ANQGSEA. The CDR3 region has the DNA TGCAGCGTCACCGGTGTCTCAGGGGCTTTCTTT. This sequence encodes CSVTGVSGAFF.

The rearrangement uses TRBV7-3 and TRBJ2-3; 8 nucleotides line up with TRBD2. The CDR3 contains 14 residues. Germline lookup yields CDR1 SGHTA and CDR2 FQGTGA. Trimming took 7 bases from V and 3 from J; bases not matched to a gene: 6. Written as DNA, the CDR3 is TGTGCCAGCACGGCGGGGGGCAGTACAGATACGCAGTATTTT. This translates into CASTAGGSTDTQYF.

V gene TRBV4-3 combines with J gene TRBJ2-1; 9 bases agree with TRBD2. V lost 0 bases to trimming and J lost 3 bases; unmatched junction nucleotides: 6. Germline loops: CDR1 LGHNA, CDR2 YSLEER. The CDR3 sequence is 17 residues long. Here the CDR3 reads CASSQDVNSGSYNEQFF. In nucleotides, the CDR3 is TGCGCCAGCAGCCAAGATGTTAATAGCGGGAGCTACAATGAGCAGTTCTTC.

The CDR3 region is CASTGTSGRVPYNEQFF. As DNA, the CDR3 is TGTGCCAGTACCGGGACTAGCGGGAGGGTGCCCTACAATGAGCAGTTCTTC. The V call is TRBV19, the J call TRBJ2-1; 16 bases agree with TRBD2. The CDR3 runs to 17 residues. Germline CDR1 LNHDA, CDR2 SQIVND (reference sequence). Trimming at V came to 7 bases and at J to 2 bases, leaving 5 bases not matched to a gene.

This chain connects TRBV5-1 to TRBJ2-1, with D uncertain. Looked up from germline, CDR1 is SGHRS and CDR2 is YFSETQ. The CDR3 loop spans 16 amino acids. The V end was cut by 1 base, the J end by 8 bases, with 19 bases between. In nucleotides, the CDR3 is TGCGCCAGCAGCTTGTACGCTGAACGGAGAGGCCATGAGCAGTTCTTC. This codes for CASSLYAERRGHEQFF.

Details on this clone: The junction differs from germline at one of its ends, possibly a read error. The chain links TRBV7-7 to TRBJ2-5; perhaps TRBD2 as D (5 bases). Germline values: CDR1 SSHAT, CDR2 FNYEAQ (reference sequence). This CDR3 has 13 residues. CDR3 loop: CASSFGLAETQYF. The CDR3 DNA reads TGTGCTAGCAGCTTTGGGCTAGCAGAGACCCAGTACTTC.

This chain joins TRBV5-6 and TRBJ2-3; D ambiguous. The CDR3 totals 15 residues. The V gene lost 3 bases and the J gene lost 1 base, with 12 bases spanning the gap. From germline, CDR1 is SGHDT and CDR2 YYEEEE. The DNA of the CDR3 is TGTGCCAGCAGCTACTCACTCTTTGGCACAGATACGCAGTATTTT. This translates into CASSYSLFGTDTQYF. The full variable domain, completed using reference TRBV5-6 and TRBJ2-3, is DAGVTQSPTHLIKTRGQQVTLRCSPKSGHDTVSWYQQALGQGPQFIFQYYEEEERQRGNFPDRFSGHQFPNYSSELNVNALLLGDSALYLCASSYSLFGTDTQYFGPGTRLTVL.

V usage is TRBV28 and J usage is TRBJ2-1; no clear D gene. Deletions cut 6 bases from V and 2 bases from J, with 5 bases between. The CDR3 consists of 12 residues. Germline lookup yields CDR1 MDHEN and CDR2 SYDVKM. This chain's CDR3 is CASSSPYNEQFF. CDR3 coding DNA: TGTGCCAGCAGCTCCCCCTACAATGAGCAGTTCTTC.

This clone was found once. The rearrangement uses TRBV27 and TRBJ2-7; 12 bases are a match to TRBD1. Looked up from germline, CDR1 is MNHEY and CDR2 is SMNVEV (reference sequence). Trimming at V came to 0 bases and at J to 6 bases, leaving 12 bases not matched to a gene. This CDR3 is built from 18 residues. CDR3 amino acids: CASSLSPGTGGELLEQYF. The CDR3 DNA is TGTGCCAGCAGTTTATCCCCGGGGACAGGGGGCGAGCTCCTCGAGCAGTACTTC.

The chain has TRBV7-8 and TRBJ1-1; D gene ambiguous. Germline V lookup: CDR1 SGHVS, CDR2 FQNEAQ. The CDR3 spans 14 residues. V was cut by 4 bases and J by 5 bases, with 14 bases left in between. The CDR3 here is CASSYRGQLTEAFF. For the CDR3, the DNA is TGTGCCAGCAGCTATAGAGGGCAGTTAACTGAAGCTTTCTTT.

The chain recombines TRBV10-2 with TRBJ2-5; D may be TRBD1 (6 bases). The CDR3 is 15 amino acids. The V end lost 6 bases, the J end lost 2 bases, and 16 bases lay between the germline ends. Germline CDR1 and CDR2: WSHSY and SAAADI. CDR3 sequence reads: CASRGVGRGQETQYF. For the CDR3, the DNA is TGCGCCAGCAGGGGAGTCGGCAGGGGACAAGAGACCCAGTACTTC.

The V call is TRBV30, the J call TRBJ1-6, with TRBD1 matching 8 bases. CDR3 length: 13 amino acids. Germline CDR1 GTSNPN, CDR2 SVGIG (reference sequence). V trimming: 3 bases; J trimming: 10 bases; junction bases outside the gene matches: 5. CDR3 DNA sequence: TGTGCCTGGAGAGAGACAGGGGAATCACCCCTCCACTTT. Its protein product is CAWRETGESPLHF.

A single count supports this clone. The chain uses TRBV27 and TRBJ2-7, with 11 bases aligning to TRBD1. The junction had 5 bases not matched to a gene; V was cut back by 4 bases and J by 6 bases. This CDR3 contains 14 residues. The germline V gene encodes CDR1 MNHEY and CDR2 SMNVEV (reference sequence). The CDR3 nucleotides read TGTGCCAGCAGTTGGGGACAGGGGGGTGCCGAGCAGTACTTC. It translates to CASSWGQGGAEQYF.

This clone was observed a single time. This sequence joins TRBV4-2 and TRBJ1-3; 8 nucleotides align to TRBD1. V was pared by 4 bases and J by 0 bases, with 11 bases of the junction left unmatched. This CDR3 has 18 residues. CDR1 is LGHNA and CDR2 is YNFKEQ in the germline V gene. The CDR3, as DNA: TGTGCCAGCAGCCTTGGGACAGGAGCTTTGTTCTCTGGAAACACCATATATTTT. This translates into CASSLGTGALFSGNTIYF.

The chain has TRBV27 and TRBJ2-7; 9 bases match TRBD1. There are 14 residues in the CDR3. CDR1 and CDR2 from the germline V gene are MNHEY and SMNVEV (reference sequence). Trimming took 3 bases from V and 3 from J; bases not matched to a gene: 3. Here the CDR3 reads CASSFKDRGYEQYF. The CDR3 DNA reads as TGTGCCAGCAGTTTCAAGGACAGGGGCTACGAGCAGTACTTC.

This chain uses TRBV7-8 with TRBJ2-1; TRBD2 agrees at 9 bases. The germline gives CDR1 SGHVS, CDR2 FQNEAQ. The CDR3 has 13 residues. Trimming took 1 base from V and 15 from J; bases not matched to a gene: 7. The CDR3, as DNA: TGTGCCAGCAGCTTAGGATTAGCGGGAGTCCGGTTCTTC. Translation gives CASSLGLAGVRFF.

This clone has only a few counts. The chain links TRBV5-5 to TRBJ1-4; 9 bases align to TRBD1. Germline loops: CDR1 SGHKS, CDR2 YYEKEE (reference sequence). The V segment lost 4 bases and the J segment 2 bases; nucleotides outside the gene matches: 12. The CDR3 has 18 residues. This chain's CDR3 is CASSRSGTGLATNEKLFF. The DNA for the CDR3 is TGTGCCAGCAGCCGATCCGGGACAGGGTTGGCGACTAATGAAAAACTGTTTTTT.

The rearrangement uses TRBV19 and TRBJ2-5; perhaps TRBD1 as D (6 bases). V was shortened by 1 base and J by 5 bases, with 14 bases between the two germline ends. Germline CDR1 LNHDA, CDR2 SQIVND (reference sequence). The CDR3 has 15 residues. The CDR3 DNA sequence: TGTGCCAGTAGTATAGGTTCAGGGGAAGGTGAGACCCAGTACTTC. Amino acids: CASSIGSGEGETQYF.

This clone was seen a few times. The junction shows a germline mismatch at one end, possibly a read error. The rearrangement links TRBV7-9 to TRBJ2-1; 8 nucleotides agree with TRBD2. The V gene's germline CDR1 is SEHNR and CDR2 FQNEAQ (reference sequence). The CDR3 spans 14 residues. The CDR3 DNA reads as TGTGCCAGCAGCCTAGCGGGCACCTACAATGAGCAGTTCTTC. Protein sequence: CASSLAGTYNEQFF.

V usage is TRBV7-8 and J usage is TRBJ1-3, with 7 bases that match TRBD1. The germline V gene has CDR1 SGHVS and CDR2 FQNEAQ. V dropped 5 bases and J dropped 9; count of bases not matched to a gene: 13. The length of the CDR3 is 15 residues. For the CDR3, the DNA is TGTGCCAGCAGCCTGTGGGACAGTGAGGCTCCCACCATATATTTT. It yields the protein CASSLWDSEAPTIYF. Together with reference TRBV7-8 and TRBJ1-3, the CDR3 gives the full variable domain: GAGVSQSPRYKVAKRGQDVALRCDPISGHVSLFWYQQALGQGPEFLTYFQNEAQLDKSGLPSDRFFAERPEGSVSTLKIQRTQQEDSAVYLCASSLWDSEAPTIYFGEGSWLTVV.

The chain joins TRBV4-2 to TRBJ2-7, with D perhaps matching TRBD1 (6 bases). Germline V gene sequence: CDR1 LGHNA, CDR2 YNFKEQ. The CDR3 extends over 17 amino acids. V dropped 0 bases and J dropped 3 bases, with 18 bases sitting between them. The CDR3 loop reads CASSQDIEEEQGYEQYF. The CDR3 nucleotides read TGTGCCAGCAGCCAAGATATAGAGGAAGAACAGGGCTACGAGCAGTACTTC.

The J gene is TRBJ2-3, the V gene TRBV7-9; the D is unclear. Germline-derived CDR1 and CDR2 are SEHNR and FQNEAQ (reference sequence). The CDR3 consists of 15 residues. The germline V and J ends were trimmed by 1 base and 4 bases, with 12 bases remaining between them. The CDR3 DNA sequence: TGTGCCAGCAGCTTAGAACAATTGGGCTCAGATACGCAGTATTTT. This encodes CASSLEQLGSDTQYF.

V usage is TRBV7-8 and J usage is TRBJ2-5; 8 bases are a match to TRBD2. The trim removed 6 bases at V and 5 bases at J, leaving 11 bases unmatched. Germline V gives CDR1 SGHVS, CDR2 FQNEAQ. The CDR3 runs 15 residues. Here the CDR3 reads CASRYQAGVGETQYF. The CDR3, as DNA: TGTGCCAGCAGATACCAAGCGGGAGTAGGGGAGACCCAGTACTTC.

The rearrangement links TRBV28 to TRBJ2-7, with TRBD2 matching over 11 bases. The CDR3 covers 18 residues. The V segment lost 4 bases and the J segment 3 bases; nucleotides outside the gene matches: 14. Germline CDR1 is MDHEN and CDR2 is SYDVKM. DNA of the CDR3: TGTGCCAGCAGTTGGGGGCAGGGACTAGCGGTAATATTCTACGAGCAGTACTTC. This codes for CASSWGQGLAVIFYEQYF.

The J gene is TRBJ2-7, the V gene TRBV4-3; the D gene is possibly TRBD2 (6 bases). Germline loops: CDR1 LGHNA, CDR2 YSLEER. This CDR3 spans 17 amino acids. V lost 0 bases and J lost 7, with 22 bases in between. CDR3 in DNA: TGCGCCAGCAGCCAAGAACTAGCCGAACCTACTTTTTCGGAGCAGTACTTC. Translating gives CASSQELAEPTFSEQYF.

This clone was counted once. The sample holds other DNA sequences that translate to the same CDR3. This chain connects TRBV4-2 to TRBJ2-3; D might be TRBD1 (5 bases). This CDR3 has 17 residues. Trimming took off 0 bases at V and 2 bases at J, with 15 bases between the two ends. The germline V gene has CDR1 LGHNA and CDR2 YNFKEQ. CDR3 in amino acids: CASSQDMASGATDTQYF. DNA of the CDR3: TGTGCCAGCAGCCAAGATATGGCTAGTGGGGCCACAGATACGCAGTATTTT.

This clone occurred once. The chain couples TRBV28 to TRBJ1-5; 7 nucleotides align to TRBD1. The CDR3 loop spans 15 amino acids. V was clipped by 1 base and J by 7 bases; unmatched bases: 7. Germline values: CDR1 MDHEN, CDR2 SYDVKM. CDR3: CASSLSTGVQQPQHF. CDR3 bases: TGTGCCAGCAGTTTATCCACAGGGGTCCAACAGCCCCAGCATTTT.

This chain joins TRBV28 and TRBJ2-5; TRBD2 matches at 7 bases. Germline assignment: CDR1 MDHEN and CDR2 SYDVKM. The CDR3 covers 15 residues. Trimming at V came to 6 bases and at J to 1 base, leaving 8 bases not matched to a gene. The CDR3 sequence is CASSSMTSTQETQYF. CDR3 DNA: TGTGCCAGCAGCTCAATGACTAGCACCCAAGAGACCCAGTACTTC.

Only a few counts were recorded for this clone. The chain recombines TRBV6-5 with TRBJ1-2, with 9 nucleotides matching TRBD1. The junction had 11 bases not matched to a gene; V was cut back by 8 bases and J by 7 bases. The CDR3 extends over 14 amino acids. Germline V gene sequence: CDR1 MNHEY, CDR2 SVGAGI. As DNA, the CDR3 is TGTGCCAGCGGTCGGGACAGGGCGACTTCTGGCTACACCTTC. It is translated as CASGRDRATSGYTF.